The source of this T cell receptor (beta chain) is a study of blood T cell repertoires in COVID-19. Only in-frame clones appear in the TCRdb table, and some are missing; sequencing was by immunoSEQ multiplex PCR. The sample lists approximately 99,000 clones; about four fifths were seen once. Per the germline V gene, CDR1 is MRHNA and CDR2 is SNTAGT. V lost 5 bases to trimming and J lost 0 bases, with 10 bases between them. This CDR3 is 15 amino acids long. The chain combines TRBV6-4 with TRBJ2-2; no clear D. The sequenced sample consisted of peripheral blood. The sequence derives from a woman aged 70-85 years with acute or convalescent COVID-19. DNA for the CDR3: TGTGCCAGCAGTCTAAGCGAAACGAACACCGGGGAGCTGTTTTTT. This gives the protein CASSLSETNTGELFF.